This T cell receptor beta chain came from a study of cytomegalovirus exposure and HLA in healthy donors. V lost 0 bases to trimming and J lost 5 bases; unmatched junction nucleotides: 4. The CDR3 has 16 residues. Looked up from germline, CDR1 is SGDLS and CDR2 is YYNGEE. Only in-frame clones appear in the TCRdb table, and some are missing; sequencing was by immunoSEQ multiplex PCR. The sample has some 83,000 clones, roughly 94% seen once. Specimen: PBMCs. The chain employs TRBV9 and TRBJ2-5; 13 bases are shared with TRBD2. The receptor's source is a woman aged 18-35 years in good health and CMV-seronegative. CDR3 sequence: CASSVGTSGSIETQYF. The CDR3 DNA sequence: TGTGCCAGCAGCGTAGGGACTAGCGGGAGTATTGAGACCCAGTACTTC.